Below are 4 T cell receptor beta chains sequenced from a single sample in a study of sequential checkpoint blockade in melanoma. Treatment in this sample: randomized to nivolumab then ipilimumab (arm A) or the reverse (arm B). Clones were read by immunoSEQ multiplex PCR, and TCRdb kept only the in-frame ones, dropping some. The sample lists about 2,400 clones, more than 20% occurring once. The sample was tumor tissue (inferred from file names), taken from a patient given nivolumab and ipilimumab in sequence. These receptors were obtained from a human donor with melanoma.

The chain couples TRBV18 to TRBJ1-2; TRBD1 is a possible D gene (5 bases). The V end was cut by 2 bases, the J end by 3 bases, with 13 bases between. The germline gives CDR1 KGHSH, CDR2 LQKENI. CDR3 length: 15 amino acids. The CDR3 sequence is CASSPRGGSDYGYTF. The CDR3 DNA follows: TGTGCCAGCTCACCAAGGGGAGGGTCAGACTATGGCTACACCTTC.

This chain connects TRBV28 to TRBJ1-2; maybe TRBD1 (6 bases). Germline V gene lookup returns CDR1 MDHEN and CDR2 SYDVKM. V lost 4 bases to trimming and J lost 4 bases, with 7 bases between them. The length of the CDR3 is 12 residues. This chain's CDR3 is CASSSDSYGYTF. The CDR3 DNA follows: TGTGCCAGCAGTTCGGACAGCTATGGCTACACCTTC.

V gene TRBV29-1 combines with J gene TRBJ2-7, with a weak D call TRBD2 (5 bases). The V gene lost 8 bases and the J gene lost 3 bases, with 14 bases spanning the gap. CDR1 is SQVTM and CDR2 is ANQGSEA in the germline V gene. The CDR3 has 12 amino acids. CDR3 nucleotides: TGCAGCTTTCGGCTCGGGAACTACGAGCAGTACTTC. Residues: CSFRLGNYEQYF.

A few counts support this clone. The chain carries TRBV6-8 and TRBJ2-7; 8 bases align to TRBD1. V lost 6 bases and J lost 3; bases outside the gene matches: 7. CDR1 is MNHGY, CDR2 SAAAGT, per germline. There are 14 residues in the CDR3. The CDR3 DNA reads TGTGCCAGCAGGCGGGACAGGAACGTCTACGAGCAGTACTTC. Its protein product is CASRRDRNVYEQYF.